This section outlines one T cell receptor beta chain sequence together with its context. Its antigen is currently unknown. The entry originates in a study of OX40 agonist ivuxolimab in advanced cancers. Study-level information: Subjects had a mean age of about 61 years, with a range of 23 to 79; around 84% were male.

Trimming left V 1 base short and J 8 bases short, with 6 bases between. Germline assignment: CDR1 SGHVS and CDR2 FQNEAQ. This CDR3 spans 12 amino acids. Study-wide results and limits: Among some nonresponders, normalized T-cell clonal expansion was also low. In general, CD8+ T cells held more expanded clones than CD4+ did, on average. Clonal expansion by week 6 occurred in CD4+ and CD8+ blood T cells (at 0.1 to 3.0 mg/kg).

Measured with immunoSEQ multiplex PCR; TCRdb has only the in-frame clones, and not every one. Of about 90,000 clones listed, about 90% were seen once; the top ten hold more than 8.5%. This receptor was obtained from an adult with an advanced solid tumor such as melanoma, head and neck, liver or kidney cancer. The chain links TRBV7-8 to TRBJ2-1; no clear D gene. Sequenced material: CD4+ or CD8+ T cells sorted from blood, taken in a trial of the OX40 agonist ivuxolimab. This CDR3 reads CASSLGTYEQFF. CDR3 bases: TGTGCCAGCAGCTTAGGAACATATGAGCAGTTCTTC. Combining the CDR3 with reference TRBV7-8 and TRBJ2-1 gives the whole variable domain GAGVSQSPRYKVAKRGQDVALRCDPISGHVSLFWYQQALGQGPEFLTYFQNEAQLDKSGLPSDRFFAERPEGSVSTLKIQRTQQEDSAVYLCASSLGTYEQFFGPGTRLTVL.